This TCR beta chain was obtained from a study of blood T cell repertoires in COVID-19. Study information: The study drew acute and convalescent COVID-19 samples from the United States, Italy and Spain. Sample material is recorded as cDNA or gDNA derived from T cells, B-cell-depleted T cells, or PBMCs.

The germline V gene encodes CDR1 LNHDA and CDR2 SQIVND (reference sequence). This CDR3 region has 15 residues. The V and J ends lost 3 bases and 4 bases, in that order; junction bases with no gene match: 6. Method: immunoSEQ multiplex PCR; TCRdb's copy keeps in-frame clones and lacks some. The sample contains 200,000 to 250,000 clones, around 86% of which appear only once. Input material: PBMCs or T cells enriched from blood (not recorded which). The sequence was obtained from a woman aged 40-49 years with acute COVID-19. The chain joins TRBV19 to TRBJ2-5, with 9 bases fitting TRBD2. Here the CDR3 reads CASSIWRGGRETQYF. In DNA, the CDR3 is TGTGCCAGTAGTATTTGGCGGGGGGGCCGAGAGACCCAGTACTTC.